These 3 T cell receptor beta chains originate from one sample sequenced in a study of tumor-infiltrating lymphocytes in oesophageal squamous cell carcinoma. TCRdb independently ran MiXCR on the PCR reads; one entry per CDR3 protein. The repertoire has about 16,000 distinct CDR3 sequences, 44% of them found once; the top ten carry approximately 40%. Material for sequencing was blood. These receptors were taken from a female donor with esophageal squamous cell carcinoma.

The chain has TRBV5-6 and TRBJ2-3; D might be TRBD2 (6 bases). V dropped 2 bases and J dropped 3 bases, with 10 bases sitting between them. Germline CDR1 SGHDT, CDR2 YYEEEE. The length of the CDR3 is 14 residues. The DNA for the CDR3 is TGTGCCAGCAGCTTATGGGGGGTGACAGATACGCAGTATTTT. This codes for CASSLWGVTDTQYF.

The CDR3, as DNA: TGTGCCAGCAGCCGTCGGGGGGCAGAGACCCAGTACTTC. It translates to CASSRRGAETQYF. J is TRBJ2-5 and V is TRBV3-1; possible D gene TRBD2, 7 bases. CDR3 length: 13 amino acids. The V and J ends lost 4 bases and 4 bases respectively, with 10 bases between them. CDR1 is LGHDT and CDR2 is YNNKEL in the germline V gene (reference sequence).

V and J are TRBV7-2 and TRBJ2-5; the D gene is possibly TRBD2 (6 bases). In germline, CDR1 is SGHTA, CDR2 FQGNSA. V lost 2 bases to trimming and J lost 6 bases, with 13 bases between them. The CDR3 extends over 14 amino acids. The CDR3 DNA sequence: TGTGCCAGCAGCTTAAAAGCCGGGAGTCAGACCCAGTACTTC. This codes for CASSLKAGSQTQYF.